Listed below are T cell receptor beta chains from one sample, sequenced in a study of blood T cell repertoires in COVID-19. Measured with immunoSEQ multiplex PCR; TCRdb has only the in-frame clones, and not every one. Of approximately 300,000 clones in the sample, approximately 88% were seen once. Sequenced: PBMCs or T cells enriched from blood (not recorded which). The receptor source for this set is a man in his 60s who had recovered from COVID-19. Each CDR3 is given with its conserved first and last residue. A D gene is named only where the DNA matches it firmly. For some rows the clone size is stated as once, few or many, or as a class when expanded; others skip it.

cdr3_aa cdr3_nt d_call j_call clone_size v_call
CASSESGQGTDTQYF TGCGCCAGCAGTGAGTCTGGACAGGGCACAGATACGCAGTATTTT TRBD1 TRBJ2-3 - TRBV10-1
CASPTRLLAGGAGELFF TGTGCCAGCCCCACCCGGTTGCTAGCGGGAGGCGCCGGGGAGCTGTTTTTT TRBD2 TRBJ2-2 - TRBV7-2
CASSLTDRSSYEQYF TGCGCCAGCAGCCTGACCGATAGGAGCTCCTACGAGCAGTACTTC - TRBJ2-7 - TRBV5-1
CASSEVTGAADGYTF TGTGCCAGCAGCGAGGTGACAGGGGCGGCTGATGGCTACACCTTC TRBD1 TRBJ1-2 - TRBV9
CASSLPESPGGYSNQPQHF TGTGCCAGTAGTTTACCGGAATCTCCCGGGGGTTATAGCAATCAGCCCCAGCATTTT - TRBJ1-5 - TRBV19
CASTGQGASYEQYF TGCGCCAGCACTGGTCAGGGGGCATCCTACGAGCAGTACTTC TRBD1 TRBJ2-7 - TRBV5-1
CASSQSRPSSYNEQFF TGTGCCAGCAGCCAATCCAGGCCCAGCTCCTACAATGAGCAGTTCTTC - TRBJ2-1 - TRBV7-9
CASSSPSSGTEAFF TGTGCCAGCAGTTCTCCCTCCTCGGGGACTGAAGCTTTCTTT - TRBJ1-1 - TRBV6-2/TRBV6-3
CASSVQHSGANVLTF TGTGCCAGCAGCGTACAGCACTCTGGGGCCAACGTCCTGACTTTC - TRBJ2-6 - TRBV13
CASINNGVRETQYF TGTGCCAGCATTAATAACGGGGTACGGGAGACCCAGTACTTC - TRBJ2-5 - TRBV6-5
CASSPRDRGPDGELFF TGTGCTAGCAGCCCTCGGGACAGGGGGCCGGACGGGGAGCTGTTTTTT TRBD1 TRBJ2-2 - TRBV7-7
CASSFSQGGEKLFF TGTGCCAGCAGCTTCTCACAGGGCGGGGAAAAACTGTTTTTT - TRBJ1-4 - TRBV7-9
CASSLEGLAPTDTQYF TGTGCCAGCAGCTTAGAGGGACTAGCGCCCACAGATACGCAGTATTTT TRBD2 TRBJ2-3 - TRBV7-2
CASSPTGGSLFGANVLTF TGTGCCAGCAGCCCGACAGGGGGTTCCCTATTTGGGGCCAACGTCCTGACTTTC TRBD1 TRBJ2-6 - TRBV7-3
CASNRGISDGVTGNTIYF TGTGCCAGCAATCGCGGGATTTCAGACGGAGTTACTGGAAACACCATATATTTT - TRBJ1-3 - TRBV2
CASRTGSQNTEAFF TGTGCCAGCAGGACCGGGAGCCAGAACACTGAAGCTTTCTTT - TRBJ1-1 once TRBV28
CASSRTGATGTANTEAFF TGTGCCAGCAGCCGGACCGGGGCCACCGGGACAGCGAACACTGAAGCTTTCTTT TRBD1 TRBJ1-1 - TRBV11-3